This T cell receptor (beta chain) emerged from a study of T cells in Graves' hyperthyroidism and ophthalmopathy. Trimming at V came to 6 bases and at J to 5 bases, leaving 7 bases not matched to a gene. This CDR3 spans 16 amino acids. CDR1 is LNHDA, CDR2 SQIVND, per germline (reference sequence). It was RNA transcripts that yielded the amplified TCR beta CDR3 regions. HTBI primers were employed in a first-round RT-PCR of the TCR CDR3. From the multiplex PCR reads, TCRdb called clonotypes with MiXCR, one entry per CDR3 protein. The sample includes about 740,000 distinct CDR3 sequences, 14% of them seen just once.

The source is a young woman with Graves' hyperthyroidism. The genes are TRBV19 and TRBJ2-7; the match to TRBD2 covers 16 bases. Sequenced input: blood. The CDR3 region has the DNA TGTGCCAGTAGAGATCCGGGACTAGCGGGAGGGAACGAGCAGTACTTC. Encoded protein: CASRDPGLAGGNEQYF.